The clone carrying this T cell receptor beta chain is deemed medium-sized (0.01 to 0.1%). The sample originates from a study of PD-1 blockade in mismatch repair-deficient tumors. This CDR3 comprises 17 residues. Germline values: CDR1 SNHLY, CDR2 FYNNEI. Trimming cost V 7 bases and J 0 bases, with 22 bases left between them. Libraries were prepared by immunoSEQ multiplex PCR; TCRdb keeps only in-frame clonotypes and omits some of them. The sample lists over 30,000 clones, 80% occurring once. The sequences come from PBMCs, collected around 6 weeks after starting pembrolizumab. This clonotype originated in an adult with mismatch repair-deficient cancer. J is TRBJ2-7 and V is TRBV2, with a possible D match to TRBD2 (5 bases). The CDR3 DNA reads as TGTGCCAGCATCGTCAGGACTCGCTTCCCGAGCTCCTACGAGCAGTACTTC. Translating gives CASIVRTRFPSSYEQYF.